Listed here are 28 T cell receptor beta chains from one sample, sequenced in a study of OX40 agonist ivuxolimab in advanced cancers. Sequencing used immunoSEQ multiplex PCR; TCRdb keeps in-frame clones, though not all of them. Of roughly 50,000 clones in the sample, approximately 80% were seen once. This material consisted of CD4+ or CD8+ T cells sorted from blood, taken in a trial of the OX40 agonist ivuxolimab. All receptors come from an adult with an advanced solid tumor such as melanoma, head and neck, liver or kidney cancer.

This rearrangement joins TRBV14 to TRBJ2-1, with TRBD2 as a possible D gene (6 bases). Trimming stripped 4 bases from V and 3 bases from J, with 10 bases between. This CDR3 is built from 14 residues. Germline CDR1 and CDR2: SGHDN and FVKESK. The CDR3 is CASSRVDYYNEQFF. CDR3 nucleotides: TGTGCCAGCAGCCGGGTGGACTACTACAATGAGCAGTTCTTC.

V gene TRBV4-1 combines with J gene TRBJ1-2; 7 nucleotides line up with TRBD1. Germline V gene sequence: CDR1 MGHRA, CDR2 YSYEKL. This CDR3 region has 17 residues. V dropped 4 bases and J dropped 3; count of bases not matched to a gene: 14. The CDR3 spells CASSPQSVGGAYYGYTF. Here the CDR3 DNA reads TGCGCCAGCAGCCCCCAGTCGGTAGGGGGCGCTTACTATGGCTACACCTTC.

The chain has TRBV5-1 and TRBJ2-1, with D possibly matching TRBD1 (5 bases). V lost 4 bases and J 4 bases, leaving 15 bases between the germline ends. Germline V gene data show CDR1 as SGHRS and CDR2 as YFSETQ. The CDR3 sequence is 15 residues long. The CDR3: CASSPQGAEYNEQFF. The DNA for the CDR3 is TGCGCCAGCAGCCCCCAAGGGGCGGAGTACAATGAGCAGTTCTTC. The variable domain in full, with the rest retrieved from reference TRBV5-1 and TRBJ2-1, is KAGVTQTPRYLIKTRGQQVTLSCSPISGHRSVSWYQQTPGQGLQFLFEYFSETQRNKGNFPGRFSGRQFSNSRSEMNVSTLELGDSALYLCASSPQGAEYNEQFFGPGTRLTVL.

This clone was recorded a few times. The chain is built from TRBV6-5 and TRBJ1-2, with TRBD1 matching 8 bases. Trimming took 0 bases from V and 5 from J; bases not matched to a gene: 2. Germline V gene data show CDR1 as MNHEY and CDR2 as SVGAGI. This CDR3 region has 14 residues. The CDR3 region has the DNA TGTGCCAGCAGTTACTCGGACAGGGCATATGGCTACACCTTC. It codes for CASSYSDRAYGYTF.

The chain has TRBV7-2 and TRBJ2-3, with TRBD1 matching over 7 bases. CDR3 size: 15 residues. Germline CDR1 is SGHTA and CDR2 is FQGNSA. V lost 4 bases to trimming and J lost 1 base; unmatched junction nucleotides: 5. CDR3 DNA: TGTGCCAGCAGCTCCGGACAGGCACGCACAGATACGCAGTATTTT. Amino acids: CASSSGQARTDTQYF.

This clone was seen a handful of times. The sample holds other DNA sequences that translate to the same CDR3. V gene TRBV6-4 combines with J gene TRBJ2-1; a weak D match, TRBD1 (6 bases). Trimming left V 2 bases short and J 0 bases short, with 8 bases between. Germline V gives CDR1 MRHNA, CDR2 SNTAGT. The CDR3 runs 15 residues. This CDR3 reads CASSDTDSSYNEQFF. The CDR3, as DNA: TGTGCCAGCAGTGACACGGACAGCTCCTACAATGAGCAGTTCTTC.

This clone was seen a handful of times. The CDR3 reads CASSLAWTGELFF. CDR3 sequence (DNA): TGTGCCAGCAGCTTAGCGTGGACCGGGGAGCTGTTTTTT. The chain combines TRBV7-2 with TRBJ2-2; D uncertain. Germline CDR1 is SGHTA and CDR2 is FQGNSA. V dropped 0 bases and J dropped 5 bases, with 4 bases sitting between them. The CDR3 consists of 13 residues.

The chain joins TRBV5-4 to TRBJ1-3; 7 nucleotides agree with TRBD1. This CDR3 has 14 amino acids. Unmatched junction bases numbered 5, after V lost 0 bases and J lost 8 bases. Germline V gene sequence: CDR1 SGHNT, CDR2 YYREEE (reference sequence). CDR3 amino acids: CASSLAGGEDTIYF. CDR3 coding DNA: TGTGCCAGCAGCTTGGCAGGGGGGGAAGACACCATATATTTT.

The J gene is TRBJ1-1, the V gene TRBV2, with unresolved D. V lost 2 bases to trimming and J lost 1 base, with 5 bases between them. The germline gives CDR1 SNHLY, CDR2 FYNNEI. The CDR3 runs to 13 residues. As DNA, the CDR3 is TGTGCCAGCAGTGAATTTTGGAACACTGAAGCTTTCTTT. Translated, it gives CASSEFWNTEAFF.

The rearrangement uses TRBV2 and TRBJ2-2, with D uncertain. The CDR3 is 15 amino acids. V lost 5 bases, J lost 0 bases, and 10 bases lay in between. The V gene's germline CDR1 is SNHLY and CDR2 FYNNEI. As DNA, the CDR3 is TGTGCCAGCAGTCGGAATAATGCGAACACCGGGGAGCTGTTTTTT. Translation gives CASSRNNANTGELFF.

J is TRBJ1-2 and V is TRBV6-5; D perhaps matches TRBD1 (5 bases). Germline CDR1 is MNHEY and CDR2 is SVGAGI. With 7 bases removed from V and 4 bases from J, the gap between germline ends came to 16 bases. The CDR3 runs 14 residues. The CDR3 sequence: CASTRGGSTYGYTF. CDR3 sequence (DNA): TGTGCCAGCACCCGGGGGGGAAGCACCTATGGCTACACCTTC.

CDR3 nucleotides: TGTGCCAGCAGCCTTGCACCGGGACGCGATACGCAGTATTTT. It is translated as CASSLAPGRDTQYF. V gene TRBV7-3 combines with J gene TRBJ2-3; either TRBD1 or TRBD2 may supply D (5 bases each). CDR3 length: 14 residues. Germline V gene lookup returns CDR1 SGHTA and CDR2 FQGTGA. Trimming took 5 bases from V and 6 from J, leaving 15 bases between them.

In its sample, this clone was seen a few times. The V call is TRBV27, the J call TRBJ2-5; D unresolved. The CDR3 totals 12 residues. Trimming shortened V by 2 bases and J by 4 bases, and 5 bases separated the two germline ends. Germline V gene data show CDR1 as MNHEY and CDR2 as SMNVEV (reference sequence). The CDR3 sequence: CASSLRGETQYF. CDR3 coding DNA: TGTGCCAGCAGTTTACGAGGAGAGACCCAGTACTTC.

This rearrangement joins TRBV2 to TRBJ1-2; D is perhaps TRBD1 (5 bases). The CDR3 has 14 residues. The germline V gene encodes CDR1 SNHLY and CDR2 FYNNEI. Between the trimmed V and J ends, which lost 6 bases and 8 bases, there was a span of 19 bases. The CDR3 spells CASSQRQKANGYTF. The CDR3 DNA reads as TGTGCCAGCAGCCAACGACAGAAAGCTAACGGCTACACCTTC.

In nucleotides, the CDR3 is TGTGCCAGCAGTGAAAAGGGAGTCCGTGGCTACACCTTC. It translates to CASSEKGVRGYTF. The V gene is TRBV6-5, the J gene TRBJ1-2; D not certain. From germline, CDR1 is MNHEY and CDR2 SVGAGI. CDR3 length: 13 residues. V lost 5 bases and J lost 7, with 14 bases in between.

The J gene is TRBJ1-3, the V gene TRBV11-2, with D unresolved. Looked up from germline, CDR1 is SGHAT and CDR2 is FQNNGV. Trimming took off 4 bases at V and 0 bases at J, with 10 bases between the two ends. The CDR3 is 15 amino acids. CDR3 region: CASSSGWGSGNTIYF. In DNA form, the CDR3 reads TGTGCCAGCAGCTCGGGGTGGGGCTCTGGAAACACCATATATTTT.

The rearrangement links TRBV7-9 to TRBJ1-1, with no clear D. Per the germline V gene, CDR1 is SEHNR and CDR2 is FQNEAQ (reference sequence). The CDR3 runs 11 residues. V lost 1 base and J lost 7, with 4 bases in between. This CDR3 reads CASSLGNEAFF. DNA of the CDR3: TGTGCCAGCAGCTTAGGAAATGAAGCTTTCTTT.

The V gene is TRBV28, the J gene TRBJ1-1, with D tentatively TRBD1 (5 bases). Trimming took off 5 bases at V and 3 bases at J, with 19 bases between the two ends. Germline CDR1 and CDR2: MDHEN and SYDVKM. The length of the CDR3 is 16 residues. The chain's CDR3 is CASSPWTWRVDTEAFF. DNA for the CDR3: TGTGCCAGCAGTCCATGGACATGGCGGGTTGACACTGAAGCTTTCTTT.

The CDR3 spells CASSQVGRARANEQFF. The CDR3 nucleotides are TGCGCCAGCAGCCAAGTGGGCCGGGCGCGAGCCAATGAGCAGTTCTTC. The rearrangement uses TRBV4-1 and TRBJ2-1; D unresolved. Germline CDR1 MGHRA, CDR2 YSYEKL. V lost 1 base, J lost 6 bases, and 16 bases lay in between. The CDR3 is 16 residues long.

The chain couples TRBV11-2 to TRBJ2-1; 8 bases line up with TRBD2. Germline CDR1 reads SGHAT; CDR2 reads FQNNGV. CDR3 length: 18 residues. V lost 0 bases, J lost 6 bases, and 13 bases stayed unmatched. The CDR3 coding sequence is TGTGCCAGCAGCTTAGAGGGGGGGCGGCGGGAGGCCGGCAATGAGCAGTTCTTC. Amino acids: CASSLEGGRREAGNEQFF.

V and J are TRBV5-5 and TRBJ2-2, with D perhaps assigned TRBD1 or TRBD2 (5 bases each). V dropped 2 bases and J dropped 6 bases, with 11 bases sitting between them. The CDR3 sequence is 14 residues long. CDR1 is SGHKS and CDR2 is YYEKEE in the germline V gene (reference sequence). The CDR3 coding sequence is TGTGCCAGCAGCTTTTCTGGGACGTCCGGGGAGCTGTTTTTT. This translates into CASSFSGTSGELFF.

The chain couples TRBV19 to TRBJ2-5; 7 bases are shared with TRBD2. The J call is doubtful: the DNA matches TRBJ2-7 better. The CDR3 contains 11 residues. Germline V gene data show CDR1 as LNHDA and CDR2 as SQIVND (reference sequence). The DNA of the CDR3 is TGTGCTACAGCGGGATCCTACGAGCAGTACTTC. Encoded protein: CATAGSYEQYF.

The chain is built from TRBV7-3 and TRBJ1-2; maybe TRBD1 (5 bases). This CDR3 has 13 amino acids. The germline V gene encodes CDR1 SGHTA and CDR2 FQGTGA. The V and J ends lost 5 bases and 4 bases respectively, with 11 bases between them. Here the CDR3 DNA reads TGTGCCAGCAGCCAGACAGTGGGCTATGGCTACACCTTC. Protein sequence: CASSQTVGYGYTF.

This chain uses TRBV7-9 with TRBJ1-3; tentative D call: TRBD1 (5 bases). Between the trimmed V and J ends, which lost 5 bases and 9 bases, there was a span of 14 bases. The germline gives CDR1 SEHNR, CDR2 FQNEAQ (reference sequence). This CDR3 is 13 amino acids long. The CDR3 reads CASSPDGGGTIYF. Here the CDR3 DNA reads TGTGCCAGCAGCCCGGACGGCGGGGGCACCATATATTTT.

A remark on this clone: Sequence at one end of the junction differs from germline and may be a read error. The J gene is TRBJ1-2, the V gene TRBV6-1; TRBD1 matches at 8 bases. Germline loops: CDR1 MNHNS, CDR2 SASEGT. This CDR3 spans 11 amino acids. The CDR3 here is CASRSTGATFF. DNA for the CDR3: TGTGCCAGCCGATCGACAGGGGCGACCTTCTTC.

The rearrangement uses TRBV28 and TRBJ2-3; D call uncertain. CDR3 length: 11 amino acids. Trimming stripped 5 bases from V and 5 bases from J, with 5 bases between. Germline V gene lookup returns CDR1 MDHEN and CDR2 SYDVKM. CDR3 region: CASSPKDTQYF. The CDR3 DNA reads as TGTGCCAGCAGTCCTAAAGATACGCAGTATTTT.

The rearrangement joins TRBV9 to TRBJ2-3; D remains ambiguous. V shed 4 bases and J shed 1 base, with 16 bases lying between them. Germline values: CDR1 SGDLS, CDR2 YYNGEE. The CDR3 covers 16 residues. The CDR3 protein is CASSPLSGEGTDTQYF. CDR3 DNA sequence: TGTGCCAGCAGCCCCCTCAGTGGGGAAGGCACAGATACGCAGTATTTT.

The chain couples TRBV5-1 to TRBJ2-1; 8 bases are a match to TRBD2. The CDR3 extends over 15 amino acids. V lost 4 bases to trimming and J lost 8 bases; unmatched junction nucleotides: 11. Germline loops: CDR1 SGHRS, CDR2 YFSETQ. The CDR3 is CASSGSGTRGDEQFF. CDR3 nucleotides: TGCGCCAGCAGCGGATCGGGGACTAGGGGCGATGAGCAGTTCTTC.